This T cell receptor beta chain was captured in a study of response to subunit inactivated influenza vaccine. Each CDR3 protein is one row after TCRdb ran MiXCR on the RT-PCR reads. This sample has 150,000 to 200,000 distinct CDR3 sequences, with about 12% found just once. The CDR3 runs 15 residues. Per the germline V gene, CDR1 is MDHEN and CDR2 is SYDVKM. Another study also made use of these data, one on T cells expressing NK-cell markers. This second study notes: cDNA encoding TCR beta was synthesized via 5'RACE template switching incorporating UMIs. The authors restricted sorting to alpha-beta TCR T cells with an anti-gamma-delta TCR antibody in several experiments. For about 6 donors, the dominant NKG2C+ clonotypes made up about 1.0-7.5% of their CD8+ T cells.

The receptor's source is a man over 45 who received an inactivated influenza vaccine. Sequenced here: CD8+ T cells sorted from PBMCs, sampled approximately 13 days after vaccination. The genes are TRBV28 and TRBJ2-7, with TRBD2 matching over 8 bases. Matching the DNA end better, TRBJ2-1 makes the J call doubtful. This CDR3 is CASSNPSGSLYEQFF. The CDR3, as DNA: TGTGCCAGCAGTAACCCCAGCGGGAGTTTGTACGAGCAGTTCTTC.